This record concerns one T cell receptor beta chain sequence. Patients were ruled out by autoimmune disease history or systemic immunosuppression. This sample was taken from a study of OX40 agonist ivuxolimab in advanced cancers. Clones were read by immunoSEQ multiplex PCR, and TCRdb kept only the in-frame ones, dropping some. The sample has fewer than 45,000 clones, approximately 88% seen once. The ends were cut back, 7 bases at V and 0 bases at J, with 15 bases in the middle. CDR3 size: 15 residues. Germline V gene sequence: CDR1 MNHNS, CDR2 SASEGT. The source was CD4+ or CD8+ T cells sorted from blood, collected in a trial of the OX40 agonist ivuxolimab. This clonotype was sampled from an adult with an advanced solid tumor such as melanoma, head and neck, liver or kidney cancer. The V call is TRBV6-1, the J call TRBJ1-2, with a tentative D call TRBD1 (5 bases). The CDR3 nucleotides read TGTGCCAGCACCGGCGGGACCGACACTAACTATGGCTACACCTTC. Its translation: CASTGGTDTNYGYTF.